This TCR beta chain was sequenced during a study of blood T cells in healthy people across ages. This CDR3 is 12 amino acids long. V gave up 5 bases and J gave up 3 bases, with 8 bases separating them. The germline gives CDR1 MNHNY, CDR2 SVGAGI (reference sequence). This clonotype was picked up a small number of times. With a J-beta primer mix and a sample-barcoded 5' primer, a second PCR ran about 6 to 11 cycles. Every sample gave at least 2.5 million paired-end reads containing CDR3. TCRdb ran MiXCR on the 5' RACE reads and lists one entry per CDR3 protein. The sample contains about 1.5 million distinct CDR3 sequences, approximately 43% of which appear only once.

This clonotype originated in a young woman in good health. Sequences were obtained from blood. The genes are TRBV6-6 and TRBJ2-7; D is unclear. CDR3 protein: CASSGSHYEQYF. DNA for the CDR3: TGTGCCAGCAGTGGATCCCACTACGAGCAGTACTTC.